This T cell receptor beta chain derives from a study of beta chain features in type 1 diabetes. Study-level findings and limits: Any HLA effect on TCRB rearrangement was left unresolved by small sub-analyses.

Trimming removed 1 base from V and 1 base from J, with 15 bases in between. CDR1 and CDR2 from the germline V gene are MGHRA and YSYEKL. The CDR3 is 17 residues long. Comments on this clone: No antigen is known for it.

The entirety of the isolated RNA underwent reverse transcription, so expressed TCRB transcripts were sequenced. This table comes from immunoSEQ multiplex PCR, and its TCRdb copy is limited to in-frame clones, with some not included. The table has about 360,000 clones, about 12% seen once; the top ten hold more than 0.015%. Based on CD45RO/CCR7/CD25/CD127/CD95/CD27, CD4+ regulatory, stem cell-like memory, naive and central memory cells were sorted. Purities over 98% were achieved in all sorted populations. The sequence was obtained from a man younger than 30 in good health. The sample comprised naive CD4+ T cells from blood. This sequence joins TRBV4-1 and TRBJ2-3; maybe TRBD2 (5 bases). The CDR3 loop reads CASSQARASLRTDTQYF. CDR3 bases: TGCGCCAGCAGCCAAGCTAGGGCTAGCCTCCGCACAGATACGCAGTATTTT.